The present T cell receptor beta chain was sequenced within a study of CD8+ T cells in alopecia areata (dated by TCRdb to 2016 to 2019). Some background on the complete study: Treated patients were enrolled in an open-label pilot trial of oral tofacitinib, 5 to 10 mg twice daily, for moderate-to-severe alopecia areata. Tofacitinib was given for 6 to 18 months, followed by 6 months of follow-up off drug to assess delayed response and recurrence. The SALT score, which quantifies the percentage of affected scalp surface area, was used to measure disease severity in treated patients. The study used high-throughput TCRbeta sequencing to examine T cell clonal expansion in alopecia areata, in both the C3H/HeJ mouse model and human patients. Human TCRbeta sequencing covered scalp tissue and sorted CD4+ and CD8+ peripheral blood T cells from patchy and totalis/universalis alopecia areata patients and healthy controls. Tofacitinib-treated patients had biopsies at baseline and at 4 and 24 weeks of treatment, with a later scalp biopsy in several patients. Scalp clonality was compared across normal scalp (n=4), patchy alopecia areata scalp (n=8), and alopecia totalis/universalis scalp (n=8). RNA was obtained with the PAXgene miRNA kit for fixed scalp, the miRNeasy kit for PBMCs, and the RNeasy kit for mouse skin. Amplification of TCRbeta CDR3 regions was done by immunoSEQ multiplex PCR using 35 Vbeta forward primers and 13 Jbeta reverse primers. Study-level results and caveats: Shared TCR sequences between patients were less evident than in mice, which may be partly attributable to HLA diversity in the patient population. Because the treated cohort was small and had only one nonresponder, larger studies are needed to examine links between baseline CD8+ expansion and response. Lesional scalp, especially in alopecia totalis/universalis, showed higher clonality and more expanded CD8+ clones than normal scalp, suggesting antigenic drive. During tofacitinib treatment, many expanded lesional clones remained in scalp and blood, and this persistence may partly explain relapse after treatment is stopped. Tofacitinib significantly decreased scalp clonality and the number of expanded CD8+ clones among the top 100 scalp clones. Unlike mouse skin, which is dominated by gammadelta T cells, normal human skin has resident alphabeta T cells that are also sequenced, and this complicates analysis of the scalp TCR repertoire.

The library was obtained by the immunoSEQ multiplex PCR assay. For TCR sequencing, RNA was extracted from every sample and reverse transcribed into cDNA to serve as template. SuperScript III was used to make first-strand cDNA, primed with a 2:1 mix of oligo-dT and random hexamers. Amplification bias was assessed with a synthetic immune receptor repertoire, and residual bias was removed computationally. The original pipeline was this. Raw reads were preprocessed to remove errors, and CDR3 was defined according to IMGT conventions as the region from the conserved cysteine to phenylalanine. Clonality was calculated as 1 minus Shannon entropy normalized by log2 of the number of productive unique TCRs. Whether each scalp clone was CD4 or CD8 was inferred by checking scalp TCRbeta sequences against the CD4 and CD8 repertoires from sorted blood. In TCRdb, the immuneACCESS table is reduced to in-frame sequences with V and J assigned. These tables do not hold every clone; where another copy was compared, an unresolved V gene accounts for under half, and the others remain unexplained. V and J calls and clone size follow that table, whereas D and trimming were derived from the DNA. Across this sample there are about 280,000 clones, with 55% to 70% seen only once. Around 1.7% of the sample is held by the ten biggest clonotypes.

On this clone: No antigen is known for it. Base qualities were left out, and no much larger clone turns up one base away.

The trim is 3 bases for V and 1 base for J, with a gap of 6 bases between the germline ends. CDR3 length: 14 amino acids, cysteine to phenylalanine. Just CDR3 DNA is preserved here, 42 bases in frame from base 1. CDR1 and CDR2 are read off the germline V gene as MGHRA and YSYEKL. Reading the label with the study, this specimen's time point is: roughly 24 weeks on oral tofacitinib. The treatment or condition tag for this specimen amounts to: oral pan-JAK inhibitor, 5-10 mg twice daily. From alopecia areata patients, peripheral blood was collected along with lesional scalp punch biopsies. PBMCs were isolated by density centrifugation and stained for CD3, CD4 and CD8, after which CD4+ and CD8+ T cells were sorted on a FACSAria.

The sequence is built from TRBV4-1 and TRBJ2-2; the D gene cannot be resolved reliably. This clonotype was obtained from a human donor with alopecia areata. The material was CD4+ T cells sorted from blood, obtained at week 24, from a patient treated with tofacitinib. The CDR3 region: CASSHPGNTGELFF. The sequenced DNA is TGCGCCAGCAGCCATCCGGGGAACACCGGGGAGCTGTTTTTT.